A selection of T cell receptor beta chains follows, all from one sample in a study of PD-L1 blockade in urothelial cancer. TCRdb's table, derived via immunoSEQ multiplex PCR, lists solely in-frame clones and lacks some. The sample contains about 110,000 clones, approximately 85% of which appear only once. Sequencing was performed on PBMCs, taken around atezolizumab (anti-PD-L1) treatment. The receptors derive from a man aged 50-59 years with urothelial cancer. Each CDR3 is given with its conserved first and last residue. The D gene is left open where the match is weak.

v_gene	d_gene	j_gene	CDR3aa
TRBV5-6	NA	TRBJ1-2	CASSVRDTDGGYTF
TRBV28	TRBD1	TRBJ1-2	CASSFPRTGRYGYTF
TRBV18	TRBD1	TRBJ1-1	CASSHDRATEAFF
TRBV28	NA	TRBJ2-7	CASSHTLGTRGDSYEQYF
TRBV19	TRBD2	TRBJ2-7	CASSIRTSGPLYEQYF
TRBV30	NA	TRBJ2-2	CAWRPPGNTGELFF
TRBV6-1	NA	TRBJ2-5	CASRDSPSGTQYF
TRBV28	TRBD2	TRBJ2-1	CASSLTLSREGLRNEQFF
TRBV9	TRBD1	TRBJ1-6	CASSAPGTVNSPLHF
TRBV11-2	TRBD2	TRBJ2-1	CASSLLIAGSLYNEQFF
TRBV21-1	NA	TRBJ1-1	CASKGGSFRGYTEAFF
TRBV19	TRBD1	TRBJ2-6	CASRDRGQAGANVLTF
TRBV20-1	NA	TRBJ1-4	CSAGRNEKLFF
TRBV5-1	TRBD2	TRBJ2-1	CASSTTSGRALSYNEQFF
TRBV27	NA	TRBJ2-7	CASSSGGEQYF
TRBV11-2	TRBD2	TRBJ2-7	CASRRTSGTSSYEQYF
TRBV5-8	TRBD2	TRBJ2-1	CASSYWTSGSEEQFF
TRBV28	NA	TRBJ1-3	CASSLEVGSTSGNTIYF
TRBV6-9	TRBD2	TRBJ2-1	CASTWTSGSYEQFF
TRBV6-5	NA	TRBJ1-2	CASSSIGGGPGYTF